These 21 T cell receptor beta chains came from one sample sequenced in a study of blood T cell repertoires in COVID-19. Sequenced by immunoSEQ multiplex PCR; TCRdb stores in-frame clones only, minus some. The sample has around 30,000 clones; around 80% are singletons. The sample consisted of peripheral blood. The receptor source for this set is a man aged 80 or over with active or convalescent COVID-19.

The chain has TRBV10-3 and TRBJ1-6; D is undetermined. The CDR3 is made up of 13 amino acids. V was shortened by 7 bases and J by 8 bases, with 12 bases between the two germline ends. Germline lookup yields CDR1 ENHRY and CDR2 SYGVKD. In nucleotides, the CDR3 is TGTGCCATCAACGGGGTGGATGATTCACCCCTCCACTTT. It is translated as CAINGVDDSPLHF.

The chain couples TRBV12-3 or TRBV12-4 to TRBJ1-2; 9 bases align to TRBD1. With 5 bases clipped from V and 8 bases from J, the junction kept 6 bases outside the gene matches. The CDR3 spans 13 residues. The CDR3 sequence is CASSQDRGRGYTF. The CDR3 nucleotides read TGTGCCAGCAGTCAAGACAGGGGGAGAGGCTACACCTTC.

V and J are TRBV11-2 and TRBJ1-6; weak D call: TRBD1 (6 bases). Between the trimmed V and J ends, which lost 6 bases and 3 bases, there was a span of 15 bases. Germline-derived CDR1 and CDR2 are SGHAT and FQNNGV. This CDR3 is 16 amino acids long. CDR3 nucleotide sequence: TGTGCCAGCAGACAGACCAGGGGATACTATAATTCACCCCTCCACTTT. This gives the protein CASRQTRGYYNSPLHF.

The chain recombines TRBV18 with TRBJ2-7; 8 nucleotides align to TRBD1. CDR3 size: 14 residues. Per germline, CDR1 KGHSH and CDR2 LQKENI. V shed 5 bases, J shed 7 bases, and the junction held 10 bases outside the gene matches. The CDR3 sequence: CASSSGQGTGEQYF. CDR3 coding DNA: TGTGCCAGCTCATCCGGACAGGGAACGGGTGAGCAGTACTTC.

This chain links TRBV24-1 with TRBJ2-1, with D perhaps matching TRBD2 (5 bases). The germline V and J ends were trimmed by 8 bases and 1 base, with 11 bases remaining between them. The CDR3 extends over 14 amino acids. CDR1 KGHDR and CDR2 SFDVKD come from the germline V gene. As DNA, the CDR3 is TGTGCCACCACCGGCGGGCCTTCCTACAATGAGCAGTTCTTC. Translated, it gives CATTGGPSYNEQFF.

V usage is TRBV12-3 or TRBV12-4 and J usage is TRBJ2-1, with 12 bases aligning to TRBD2. V lost 6 bases, J lost 15 bases, and 6 bases stayed unmatched. The CDR3 is made up of 12 amino acids. The CDR3 region is CASSSSGRALFF. In DNA, the CDR3 is TGTGCCAGCAGCTCTAGCGGGAGGGCCTTGTTCTTC.

The V call is TRBV7-9, the J call TRBJ1-1; D gene ambiguous. Trimming shortened V by 1 base and J by 1 base, and 10 bases separated the two germline ends. Germline CDR1 is SEHNR and CDR2 is FQNEAQ (reference sequence). The CDR3 is 15 residues long. The CDR3 spells CASSLGVTENTEAFF. Here the CDR3 DNA reads TGTGCCAGCAGCTTAGGGGTCACAGAGAACACTGAAGCTTTCTTT.

This clone came up a few times. The chain carries TRBV27 and TRBJ1-5; D may be TRBD1 (5 bases). The CDR3 sequence is 16 residues long. Trimming left V 6 bases short and J 7 bases short, with 22 bases between. Germline V gives CDR1 MNHEY, CDR2 SMNVEV (reference sequence). CDR3: CASRPQRQLPGQPQHF. CDR3 coding DNA: TGTGCCAGCAGACCTCAAAGACAGCTCCCCGGGCAGCCCCAGCATTTT.

V is TRBV7-2 and J is TRBJ1-2, with D perhaps TRBD1 (5 bases). Between the trimmed V and J ends, which lost 2 bases and 6 bases, there was a span of 13 bases. The CDR3 covers 14 residues. Germline assignment: CDR1 SGHTA and CDR2 FQGNSA. The CDR3 loop reads CASSLRTGGNGYTF. The CDR3 bases are TGTGCCAGCAGCTTAAGAACAGGCGGAAATGGCTACACCTTC.

The rearrangement uses TRBV19 and TRBJ2-1; D is undetermined. The germline V and J ends were trimmed by 2 bases and 0 bases, with 8 bases remaining between them. The CDR3 spans 15 residues. The V gene's germline CDR1 is LNHDA and CDR2 SQIVND (reference sequence). The CDR3 loop reads CASSIFLSSYNEQFF. In nucleotides, the CDR3 is TGTGCCAGTAGTATATTTCTTAGCTCCTACAATGAGCAGTTCTTC. Drawing the rest from reference TRBV19 and TRBJ2-1, the complete variable domain is DGGITQSPKYLFRKEGQNVTLSCEQNLNHDAMYWYRQDPGQGLRLIYYSQIVNDFQKGDIAEGYSVSREKKESFPLTVTSAQKNPTAFYLCASSIFLSSYNEQFFGPGTRLTVL.

The chain couples TRBV24-1 to TRBJ1-3, with 7 bases that match TRBD1. The germline V gene has CDR1 KGHDR and CDR2 SFDVKD. CDR3 length: 17 residues. Trimming removed 4 bases from V and 0 bases from J; junction bases left unmatched: 8. The CDR3 nucleotides are TGTGCCACCAGTGACTCCACACAGGGGTTCTCTGGAAACACCATATATTTT. Translated, it gives CATSDSTQGFSGNTIYF.

The gene calls are TRBV11-2 and TRBJ2-3; 7 bases map to TRBD2. The J segment lost 8 bases and the V segment lost 0 bases, leaving 2 bases of the junction unmatched. CDR1 is SGHAT, CDR2 FQNNGV, per germline. The CDR3 has 13 residues. CDR3 DNA: TGTGCCAGCAGCTTAGAAGGGAGGGGTACGCAGTATTTT. This encodes CASSLEGRGTQYF. Full variable domain (missing parts from reference TRBV11-2 and TRBJ2-3): EAGVAQSPRYKIIEKRQSVAFWCNPISGHATLYWYQQILGQGPKLLIQFQNNGVVDDSQLPKDRFSAERLKGVDSTLKIQPAKLEDSAVYLCASSLEGRGTQYFGPGTRLTVL.

This clone ranks as medium-sized. The chain links TRBV27 to TRBJ2-7; D is ambiguous. Germline V CDR1 and CDR2: MNHEY, SMNVEV (reference sequence). V was cut by 6 bases and J by 4 bases, with 16 bases left in between. CDR3 length: 14 amino acids. CDR3 in DNA: TGTGCCAGCAGCCTCGGGTCCCGTCGGTACGAGCAGTACTTC. It is translated as CASSLGSRRYEQYF.

The chain uses TRBV18 and TRBJ1-5, with TRBD1 matching over 8 bases. The junction had 6 bases not matched to a gene; V was cut back by 4 bases and J by 7 bases. Germline values: CDR1 KGHSH, CDR2 LQKENI. This CDR3 is 14 amino acids long. CDR3 in DNA: TGTGCCAGCTCACGCGGACAGGGTGGCCAGCCCCAGCATTTT. It specifies CASSRGQGGQPQHF.

This clone appeared a few times. This chain connects TRBV5-1 to TRBJ2-2; D not resolved. V was cut by 2 bases and J by 0 bases, with 11 bases left in between. Germline loops: CDR1 SGHRS, CDR2 YFSETQ. The CDR3 spans 16 residues. CDR3 nucleotide sequence: TGCGCCAGCAGCTTATCAGTACCGACGAACACCGGGGAGCTGTTTTTT. Its protein is CASSLSVPTNTGELFF. Using reference TRBV5-1 and TRBJ2-2 for the parts outside the CDR3, the full variable domain is KAGVTQTPRYLIKTRGQQVTLSCSPISGHRSVSWYQQTPGQGLQFLFEYFSETQRNKGNFPGRFSGRQFSNSRSEMNVSTLELGDSALYLCASSLSVPTNTGELFFGEGSRLTVL.

This rearrangement joins TRBV2 to TRBJ2-1, with D possibly being TRBD2 (6 bases). The CDR3 contains 12 residues. Germline V gene sequence: CDR1 SNHLY, CDR2 FYNNEI. Trimming removed 7 bases at V and 9 bases at J, with 13 bases between. For the CDR3, the DNA is TGTGCCAGCACCTTGACTAGGCTTGAGCAGTTCTTC. Its protein is CASTLTRLEQFF.

This chain links TRBV5-1 with TRBJ2-2; TRBD1 matches at 9 bases. Looked up from germline, CDR1 is SGHRS and CDR2 is YFSETQ. The CDR3 is 15 residues long. Germline trimming cut 6 bases from V and 3 bases from J; bases unmatched to any gene: 6. CDR3 sequence: CASNQDRGDTGELFF. The CDR3 region has the DNA TGCGCCAGCAACCAGGACAGGGGCGACACCGGGGAGCTGTTTTTT.

This chain connects TRBV5-1 to TRBJ2-5; 12 nucleotides agree with TRBD2. Germline values: CDR1 SGHRS, CDR2 YFSETQ. CDR3 size: 17 residues. J lost 0 bases, V lost 5 bases, and 8 bases had no gene match. Here the CDR3 reads CASRSGLAGGYQETQYF. CDR3 bases: TGCGCCAGCAGATCCGGTCTAGCGGGAGGGTACCAAGAGACCCAGTACTTC. The full variable domain, completed using reference TRBV5-1 and TRBJ2-5, is KAGVTQTPRYLIKTRGQQVTLSCSPISGHRSVSWYQQTPGQGLQFLFEYFSETQRNKGNFPGRFSGRQFSNSRSEMNVSTLELGDSALYLCASRSGLAGGYQETQYFGPGTRLLVL.

This chain joins TRBV10-3 and TRBJ1-1; D is unresolved. The CDR3 covers 14 residues. CDR1 is ENHRY and CDR2 is SYGVKD in the germline V gene. Trimming took off 7 bases at V and 0 bases at J, with 12 bases between the two ends. For the CDR3, the DNA is TGTGCCATCACCCCGGGGAGATTGAACACTGAAGCTTTCTTT. Amino acid sequence: CAITPGRLNTEAFF.

This clone was observed a single time. The J gene is TRBJ1-3, the V gene TRBV5-6; D is unclear. Looked up from germline, CDR1 is SGHDT and CDR2 is YYEEEE. V dropped 4 bases and J dropped 0 bases, with 11 bases sitting between them. The CDR3 has 15 amino acids. Written as DNA, the CDR3 is TGTGCCAGCAGCCTTTATAGGAGCTCTGGAAACACCATATATTTT. Protein product: CASSLYRSSGNTIYF.

The V gene is TRBV7-9, the J gene TRBJ1-2; D uncertain. Trimming left V 1 base short and J 4 bases short, with 10 bases between. Germline CDR1 reads SEHNR; CDR2 reads FQNEAQ (reference sequence). This CDR3 has 14 residues. The CDR3 reads CASSLDTTGYGYTF. In DNA form, the CDR3 reads TGTGCCAGCAGCTTAGACACGACGGGCTATGGCTACACCTTC.